This T cell receptor (beta chain) was captured in a study of blood T cells in healthy people across ages. Study-level points and caveats: More naive CD4+ cells and higher diversity marked long-lived donors relative to aged donors.

Remarks on this clonotype: Its cognate antigen is unknown.

With a J-beta primer mix and a sample-barcoded 5' primer, a second PCR ran about 7 to 12 cycles. One entry per CDR3 protein results from TCRdb running MiXCR on the 5' RACE reads. The data hold approximately 800,000 distinct CDR3 sequences, with just over 55% observed a single time. Trimming removed 1 base at V and 5 bases at J, with 6 bases between. There are 13 residues in the CDR3. Germline V gene data show CDR1 as MNHEY and CDR2 as SMNVEV (reference sequence). The chain carries TRBV27 and TRBJ2-1; no definite D call. Sequencing was done on a sample of blood. The receptor's source is a man between 40 and 49 years old in good health. The CDR3 nucleotides are TGTGCCAGCAGTTTATTAACCGACAATGAGCAGTTCTTC. Its protein product is CASSLLTDNEQFF.